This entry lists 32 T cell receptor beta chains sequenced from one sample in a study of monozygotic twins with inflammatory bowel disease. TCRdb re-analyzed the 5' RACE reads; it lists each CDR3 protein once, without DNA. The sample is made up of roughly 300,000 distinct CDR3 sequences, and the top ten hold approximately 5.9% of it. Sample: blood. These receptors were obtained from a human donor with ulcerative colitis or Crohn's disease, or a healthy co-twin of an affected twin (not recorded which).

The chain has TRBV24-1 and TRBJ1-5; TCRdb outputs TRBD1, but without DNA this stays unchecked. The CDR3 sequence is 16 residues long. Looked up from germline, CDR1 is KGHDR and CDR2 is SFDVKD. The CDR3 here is CATSALGTGDNQPQHF.

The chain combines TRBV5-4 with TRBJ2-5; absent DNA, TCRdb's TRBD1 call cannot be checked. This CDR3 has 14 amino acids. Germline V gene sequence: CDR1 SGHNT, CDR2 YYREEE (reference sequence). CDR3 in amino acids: CASSLRQRQETQYF.

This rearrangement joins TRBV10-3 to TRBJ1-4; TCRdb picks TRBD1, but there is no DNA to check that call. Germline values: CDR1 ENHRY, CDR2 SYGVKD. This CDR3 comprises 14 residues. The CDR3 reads CAISRTGSNEKLFF.

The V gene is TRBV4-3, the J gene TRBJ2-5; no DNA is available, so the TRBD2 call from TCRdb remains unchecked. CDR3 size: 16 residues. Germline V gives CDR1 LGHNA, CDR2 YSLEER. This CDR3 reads CASSRGLAGVSETQYF.

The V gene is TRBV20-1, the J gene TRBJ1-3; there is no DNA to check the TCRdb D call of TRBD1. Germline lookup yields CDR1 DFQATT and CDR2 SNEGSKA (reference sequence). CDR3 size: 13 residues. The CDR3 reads CSAMAGTGNTIYF.

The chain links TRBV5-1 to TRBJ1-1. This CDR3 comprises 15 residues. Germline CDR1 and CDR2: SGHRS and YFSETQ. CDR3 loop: CASSYSFGKNTEAFF.

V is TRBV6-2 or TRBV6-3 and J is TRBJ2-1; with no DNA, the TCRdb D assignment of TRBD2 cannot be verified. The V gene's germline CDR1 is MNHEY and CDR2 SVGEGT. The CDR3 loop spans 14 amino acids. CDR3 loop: CASSPIGEISEQFF.

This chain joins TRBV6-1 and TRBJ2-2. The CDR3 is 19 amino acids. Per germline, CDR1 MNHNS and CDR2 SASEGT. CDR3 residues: CASSPHRLKKGANTGELFF.

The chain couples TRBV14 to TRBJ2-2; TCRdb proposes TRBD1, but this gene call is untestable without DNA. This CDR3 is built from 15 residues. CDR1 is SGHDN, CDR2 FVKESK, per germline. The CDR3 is CASSPWTGVTGELFF.

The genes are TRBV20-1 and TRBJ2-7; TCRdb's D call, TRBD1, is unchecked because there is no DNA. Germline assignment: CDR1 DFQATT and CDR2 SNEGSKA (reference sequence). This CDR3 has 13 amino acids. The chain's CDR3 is CSAEEPGAYEQYF.

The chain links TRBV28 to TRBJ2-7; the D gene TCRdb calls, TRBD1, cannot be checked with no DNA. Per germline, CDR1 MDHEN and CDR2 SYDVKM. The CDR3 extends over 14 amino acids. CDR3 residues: CASSKTGRVYEQYF.

Here the CDR3 reads CAWKDRSWEQFF. V is TRBV30 and J is TRBJ2-1; TCRdb's assignment of TRBD1 cannot be checked, as there is no DNA. CDR3 length: 12 residues. Germline loops: CDR1 GTSNPN, CDR2 SVGIG (reference sequence).

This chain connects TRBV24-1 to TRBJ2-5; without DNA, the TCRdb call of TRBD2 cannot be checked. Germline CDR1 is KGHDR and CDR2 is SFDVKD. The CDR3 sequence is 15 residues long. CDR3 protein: CATSASSGVGETQYF.

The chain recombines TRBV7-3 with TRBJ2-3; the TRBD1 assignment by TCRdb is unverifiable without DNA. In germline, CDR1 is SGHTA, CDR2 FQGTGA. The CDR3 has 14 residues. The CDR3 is CASSLGGYADTQYF.

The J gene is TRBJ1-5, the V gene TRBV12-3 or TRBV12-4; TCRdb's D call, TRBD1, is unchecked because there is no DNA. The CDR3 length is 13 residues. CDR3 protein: CASTRQGLQPQHF.

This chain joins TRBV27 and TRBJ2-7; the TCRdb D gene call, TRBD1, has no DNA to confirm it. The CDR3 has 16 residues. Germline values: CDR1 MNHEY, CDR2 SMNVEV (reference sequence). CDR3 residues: CASSLSRGINTYEQYF.

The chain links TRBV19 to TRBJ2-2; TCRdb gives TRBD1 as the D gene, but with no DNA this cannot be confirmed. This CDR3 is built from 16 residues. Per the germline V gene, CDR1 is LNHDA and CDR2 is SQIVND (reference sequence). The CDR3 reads CASSLSPNFNTGELFF.

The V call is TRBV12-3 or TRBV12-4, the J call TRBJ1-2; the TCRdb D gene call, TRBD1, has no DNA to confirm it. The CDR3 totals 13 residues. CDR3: CASSKQVIYGYTF.

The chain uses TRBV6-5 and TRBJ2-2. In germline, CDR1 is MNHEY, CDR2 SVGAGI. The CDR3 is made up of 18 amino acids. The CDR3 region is CASSYFAKDLELTGELFF.

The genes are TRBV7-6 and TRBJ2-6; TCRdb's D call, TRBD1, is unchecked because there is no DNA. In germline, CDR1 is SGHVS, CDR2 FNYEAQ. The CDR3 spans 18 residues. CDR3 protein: CASSLWTELSLGANVLTF.

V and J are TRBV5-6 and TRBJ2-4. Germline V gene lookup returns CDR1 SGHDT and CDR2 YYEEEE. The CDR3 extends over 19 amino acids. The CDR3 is CASSLAVPSAGLAKNMQYF.

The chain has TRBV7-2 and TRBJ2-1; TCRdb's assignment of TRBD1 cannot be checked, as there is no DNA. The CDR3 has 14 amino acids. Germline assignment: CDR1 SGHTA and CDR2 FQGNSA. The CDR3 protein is CASSNHQGGGEQFF.

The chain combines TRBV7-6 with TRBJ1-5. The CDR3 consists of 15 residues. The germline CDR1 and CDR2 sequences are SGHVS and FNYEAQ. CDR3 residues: CASSLAGGGVEAQHF. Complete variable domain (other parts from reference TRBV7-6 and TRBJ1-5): GAGVSQSPRYKVTKRGQDVALRCDPISGHVSLYWYRQALGQGPEFLTYFNYEAQQDKSGLPNDRFSAERPEGSISTLTIQRTEQRDSAMYRCASSLAGGGVEAQHFGDGTRLSIL.

This CDR3 is CASSLRAGLDKNIQYF. This rearrangement joins TRBV7-3 to TRBJ2-4; TCRdb lists TRBD2, though no DNA is available to test this call. This CDR3 has 16 amino acids. Germline lookup yields CDR1 SGHTA and CDR2 FQGTGA.

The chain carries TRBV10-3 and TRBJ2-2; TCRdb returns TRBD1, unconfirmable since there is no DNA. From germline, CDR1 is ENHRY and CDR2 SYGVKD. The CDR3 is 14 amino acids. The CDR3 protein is CAIRGQGGTGELFF.

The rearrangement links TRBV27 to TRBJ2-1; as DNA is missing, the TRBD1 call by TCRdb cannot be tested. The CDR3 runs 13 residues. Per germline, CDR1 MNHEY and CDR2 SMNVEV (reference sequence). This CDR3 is CASTLQTGTGKFF.

CDR3 region: CSARQGDQPQHF. This sequence joins TRBV20-1 and TRBJ1-5; the TRBD1 assignment by TCRdb is unverifiable without DNA. CDR1 is DFQATT, CDR2 SNEGSKA, per germline (reference sequence). The CDR3 runs 12 residues.

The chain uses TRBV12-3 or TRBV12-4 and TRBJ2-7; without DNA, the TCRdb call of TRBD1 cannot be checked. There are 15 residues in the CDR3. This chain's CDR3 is CASSSGQGLSYEQYF.

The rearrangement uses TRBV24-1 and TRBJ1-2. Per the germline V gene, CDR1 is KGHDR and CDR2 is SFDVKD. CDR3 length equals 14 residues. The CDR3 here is CATSDGLINYGYTF.

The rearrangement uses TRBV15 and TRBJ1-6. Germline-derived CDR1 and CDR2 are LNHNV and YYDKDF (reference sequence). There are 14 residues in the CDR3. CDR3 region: CATSSRTRRSPLHF.

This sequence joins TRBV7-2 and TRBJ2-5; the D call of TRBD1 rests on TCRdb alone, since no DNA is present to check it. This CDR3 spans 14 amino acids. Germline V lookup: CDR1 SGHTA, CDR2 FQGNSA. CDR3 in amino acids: CASSLGGGPETQYF. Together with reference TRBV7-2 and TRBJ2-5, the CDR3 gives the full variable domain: GAGVSQSPSNKVTEKGKDVELRCDPISGHTALYWYRQSLGQGLEFLIYFQGNSAPDKSGLPSDRFSAERTGGSVSTLTIQRTQQEDSAVYLCASSLGGGPETQYFGPGTRLLVL.

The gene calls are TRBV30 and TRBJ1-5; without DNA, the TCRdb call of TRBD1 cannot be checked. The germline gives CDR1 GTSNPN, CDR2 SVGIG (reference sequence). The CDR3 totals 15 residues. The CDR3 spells CAWSANRGRNQPQHF.